These 31 T cell receptor beta chains were all obtained from the same sample, sequenced in a study of blood T cells in healthy people across ages. A sample-barcoded 5' primer and a J-beta primer mix were used in a second PCR of roughly 6 to 11 cycles. MiXCR, applied by TCRdb to the 5' RACE reads, yields one record per CDR3 protein. The data show about 400,000 distinct CDR3 sequences, 45% to 60% seen once. The source material was blood. The receptor source for this set is a man aged 55 to 69 in good health.

The chain couples TRBV6-4 to TRBJ2-1; 9 bases align to TRBD2. V gave up 2 bases and J gave up 9 bases; unmatched junction bases: 8. Germline CDR1 and CDR2: MRHNA and SNTAGT. The CDR3 has 15 residues. In nucleotides, the CDR3 is TGTGCCAGCAGTGACCCTCGGACTAGCGTAAGTGAGCAGTTCTTC. Amino acid sequence: CASSDPRTSVSEQFF.

V gene TRBV4-1 combines with J gene TRBJ2-6, with D perhaps matching TRBD1 or TRBD2 (5 bases each). The V and J ends lost 3 bases and 0 bases respectively, with 15 bases between them. This CDR3 contains 18 residues. Per the germline V gene, CDR1 is MGHRA and CDR2 is YSYEKL. In nucleotides, the CDR3 is TGCGCCAGCAGCCACCCGGGACGTAGCACCTCTGGGGCCAACGTCCTGACTTTC. Protein: CASSHPGRSTSGANVLTF.

Details on this clonotype: An end of the junction does not agree with germline; a read error may underlie this. The J gene is TRBJ2-3, the V gene TRBV9; TRBD2 might be the D (5 bases). Germline values: CDR1 SGDLS, CDR2 YYNGEE. The CDR3 extends over 15 amino acids. The CDR3 coding sequence is TGTGCCAGCAGCGCCGGACTGTCTAGCACAGATATGCAGTATTTT. Residues: CASSAGLSSTDMQYF.

The gene calls are TRBV6-2 or TRBV6-3 and TRBJ2-3, with D hard to call. Trimming shortened V by 4 bases and J by 1 base, and 9 bases separated the two germline ends. This CDR3 comprises 14 residues. Germline-derived CDR1 and CDR2 are MNHEY and SVGEGT. The CDR3 coding sequence is TGTGCCAGCAGTTCAGTCTTCCGCACAGATACGCAGTATTTT. It is translated as CASSSVFRTDTQYF.

This clonotype showed up just a few times. The chain couples TRBV7-6 to TRBJ2-1, with 7 bases matching TRBD2. Germline loops: CDR1 SGHVS, CDR2 FNYEAQ. J lost 10 bases, V lost 1 base, and 4 bases had no gene match. The CDR3 totals 13 residues. This CDR3 is CASSLELGGEQFF. CDR3 DNA: TGTGCCAGCAGCTTAGAATTGGGGGGGGAGCAGTTCTTC.

The chain has TRBV5-1 and TRBJ1-2; D not resolved. The CDR3 runs 13 residues. Germline values: CDR1 SGHRS, CDR2 YFSETQ. V was shortened by 4 bases and J by 3 bases, with 10 bases between the two germline ends. As DNA, the CDR3 is TGCGCCAGCAGCATATTAAGCGACTATGGCTACACCTTC. Its protein is CASSILSDYGYTF.

The chain combines TRBV7-3 with TRBJ2-3, with D possibly being TRBD2 (6 bases). This CDR3 is built from 16 residues. Looked up from germline, CDR1 is SGHTA and CDR2 is FQGTGA. V gave up 5 bases and J gave up 1 base, with 16 bases separating them. In nucleotides, the CDR3 is TGTGCCAGCAGCCCAAAGGCCGGGAGTGGCACAGATACGCAGTATTTT. It yields the protein CASSPKAGSGTDTQYF.

The V and J genes are TRBV29-1 and TRBJ1-2; D is possibly TRBD1 (5 bases). V lost 4 bases and J lost 0, with 12 bases in between. The germline V gene has CDR1 SQVTM and CDR2 ANQGSEA. This CDR3 spans 14 amino acids. CDR3 region: CSVGGQIANYGYTF. The CDR3 DNA is TGCAGCGTTGGGGGCCAGATAGCTAACTATGGCTACACCTTC.

The CDR3 here is CAISEGQGRSYNEQFF. The CDR3 region has the DNA TGTGCCATCAGTGAGGGACAGGGGCGATCCTACAATGAGCAGTTCTTC. The genes are TRBV10-3 and TRBJ2-1; TRBD1 aligns across 9 bases. This CDR3 spans 16 amino acids. Germline V CDR1 and CDR2: ENHRY, SYGVKD. The V gene end was trimmed by 2 bases and the J gene end by 1 base; junction bases not matched to a gene: 3.

This clonotype appeared a few times. The chain uses TRBV29-1 and TRBJ2-7, with D unresolved. From germline, CDR1 is SQVTM and CDR2 ANQGSEA. V was trimmed by 4 bases and J by 3 bases, leaving 10 bases between them. This CDR3 region has 12 residues. DNA for the CDR3: TGCAGCGTTGGCGTATGGAGCTACGAGCAGTACTTC. Residues: CSVGVWSYEQYF.

V gene TRBV28 combines with J gene TRBJ1-3, with D maybe TRBD1 (6 bases). CDR3 length: 15 amino acids. V was clipped by 3 bases and J by 2 bases, with 11 bases between them. Germline V gene lookup returns CDR1 MDHEN and CDR2 SYDVKM. The CDR3 reads CASSFMGAPGNTIYF. The DNA for the CDR3 is TGTGCCAGCAGTTTCATGGGGGCGCCTGGAAACACCATATATTTT.

This clonotype turned up a few times. The chain carries TRBV7-9 and TRBJ2-4; TRBD2 matches at 7 bases. With V trimmed by 0 bases and J by 2 bases, 1 base remained unmatched. The germline gives CDR1 SEHNR, CDR2 FQNEAQ (reference sequence). CDR3 length: 15 residues. The CDR3 loop is CASSLAGGTKNIQYF. The CDR3 DNA reads TGTGCCAGCAGCTTAGCGGGGGGGACCAAAAACATTCAGTACTTC.

This chain links TRBV6-2 or TRBV6-3 with TRBJ2-4; D is possibly TRBD1 (6 bases). Germline CDR1 and CDR2: MNHEY and SVGEGT. V gave up 6 bases and J gave up 5 bases, with 11 bases separating them. The CDR3 covers 13 residues. This CDR3 is CASRTTGQNIQYF. The CDR3 DNA reads TGTGCCAGCAGAACGACAGGTCAAAACATTCAGTACTTC.

This clonotype was counted only a few times. The chain joins TRBV6-5 to TRBJ1-2, with D possibly TRBD1 on 5 matching bases. The V end was cut by 6 bases, the J end by 11 bases, with 13 bases between. The CDR3 contains 11 residues. Germline assignment: CDR1 MNHEY and CDR2 SVGAGI. CDR3 nucleotide sequence: TGTGCCAGCAGACGGGACCTTGGGTACACCTTC. It encodes CASRRDLGYTF.

The rearrangement links TRBV10-3 to TRBJ2-3; 9 nucleotides align to TRBD2. The CDR3 runs 16 residues. The germline V gene has CDR1 ENHRY and CDR2 SYGVKD. Unmatched junction bases numbered 2, after V lost 0 bases and J lost 1 base. CDR3 sequence: CAISESIAGGTDTQYF. Written as DNA, the CDR3 is TGTGCCATCAGTGAGTCGATAGCGGGGGGCACAGATACGCAGTATTTT.

In this sample, this clonotype turned up once. Possible read error: a much larger clone is one base away. The rearrangement joins TRBV11-2 to TRBJ2-1, with D maybe TRBD2 (6 bases). CDR1 and CDR2 (germline): SGHAT, FQNNGV. The CDR3 spans 14 residues. Deletions cut 6 bases from V and 0 bases from J, with 9 bases between. The CDR3 protein is CASSTLASYNEQFF. CDR3 DNA sequence: TGTGCCAGCAGTACACTAGCCTCCTACAATGAGCAGTTCTTC.

The V gene is TRBV27, the J gene TRBJ2-1, with 16 positions matching TRBD2. The CDR3 is 16 residues long. V was clipped by 6 bases and J by 9 bases; unmatched bases: 8. In germline, CDR1 is MNHEY, CDR2 SMNVEV (reference sequence). CDR3 in amino acids: CASRGGLAGGHSEQFF. The CDR3 DNA reads TGTGCCAGCAGGGGGGGACTAGCGGGAGGGCACAGTGAGCAGTTCTTC.

The table lists this clonotype with many counts. The V and J genes are TRBV7-9 and TRBJ2-1, with 8 bases matching TRBD2. The CDR3 has 12 residues. After removal of 6 bases from V and 10 bases from J, the junction contained 5 bases not matched to a gene. From germline, CDR1 is SEHNR and CDR2 FQNEAQ (reference sequence). The CDR3 reads CASSLSGGEQFF. In DNA, the CDR3 is TGTGCCAGCAGTCTCAGCGGGGGCGAGCAGTTCTTC.

This clonotype was counted a single time. V is TRBV20-1 and J is TRBJ2-3, with 7 bases matching TRBD1. The germline V gene encodes CDR1 DFQATT and CDR2 SNEGSKA (reference sequence). Germline trimming cut 6 bases from V and 0 bases from J; bases unmatched to any gene: 6. This CDR3 region has 14 residues. The CDR3 reads CSASTGESTDTQYF. DNA for the CDR3: TGCAGTGCGAGTACAGGGGAGAGCACAGATACGCAGTATTTT.

The genes are TRBV4-3 and TRBJ2-5, with D possibly matching TRBD2 (5 bases). CDR1 LGHNA and CDR2 YSLEER come from the germline V gene. Trimming pared 4 bases from V and 11 bases from J, leaving 23 bases between. The CDR3 length is 15 residues. In DNA form, the CDR3 reads TGCGCCAGCAGCCTCACCGGAGGAGGCGCGGATGAGCAGTACTTC. Encoded protein: CASSLTGGGADEQYF.

This clonotype was picked up a small number of times. V and J are TRBV20-1 and TRBJ2-5; D is perhaps TRBD2 (7 bases). This CDR3 has 15 residues. V was shortened by 0 bases and J by 5 bases, with 16 bases between the two germline ends. The germline V gene has CDR1 DFQATT and CDR2 SNEGSKA (reference sequence). As DNA, the CDR3 is TGCAGTGCTAGAGATCCGGGCGGGGGCGACGAGACCCAGTACTTC. It is translated as CSARDPGGGDETQYF.

CDR3 protein: CATSRESGGGGTDTQYF. CDR3 bases: TGTGCCACCAGCAGAGAGTCCGGCGGAGGGGGAACAGATACGCAGTATTTT. The gene calls are TRBV15 and TRBJ2-3; either TRBD1 or TRBD2 may supply D (6 bases each). The CDR3 sequence is 17 residues long. Trimming cost V 0 bases and J 3 bases, with 16 bases left between them. The V gene's germline CDR1 is LNHNV and CDR2 YYDKDF (reference sequence). The whole variable domain, remainder taken from reference TRBV15 and TRBJ2-3, is DAMVIQNPRYQVTQFGKPVTLSCSQTLNHNVMYWYQQKSSQAPKLLFHYYDKDFNNEADTPDNFQSRRPNTSFCFLDIRSPGLGDTAMYLCATSRESGGGGTDTQYFGPGTRLTVL.

Concerning this clonotype: One end of the junction fails to match germline, which may point to a read error. The genes are TRBV20-1 and TRBJ2-5, with D tentatively TRBD1 (5 bases). Per the germline V gene, CDR1 is DFQATT and CDR2 is SNEGSKA (reference sequence). The CDR3 runs 13 residues. Here the CDR3 reads CSAKDSIQEAQYF. CDR3 nucleotides: TGCAGTGCAAAAGACAGTATCCAAGAGGCCCAGTACTTC.

This clonotype was recorded a few times. The chain combines TRBV20-1 with TRBJ2-7; the match to TRBD2 covers 14 bases. J was trimmed by 4 bases and V by 3 bases; bases with no gene match: 8. The CDR3 length is 16 residues. Germline V lookup: CDR1 DFQATT, CDR2 SNEGSKA (reference sequence). The CDR3 bases are TGCAGTGCTAGCCCCGGACTAGCGGGGGGAGGTTACGAGCAGTACTTC. As protein: CSASPGLAGGGYEQYF.

This clonotype was detected a few times. V gene TRBV2 combines with J gene TRBJ2-7; unclear D gene. Germline CDR1 SNHLY, CDR2 FYNNEI. The CDR3 consists of 12 residues. Between the trimmed V and J ends, which lost 4 bases and 1 base, there was a span of 5 bases. The DNA of the CDR3 is TGTGCCAGCAGTGTCGAGTCCTACGAGCAGTACTTC. Its protein product is CASSVESYEQYF.

The V call is TRBV2, the J call TRBJ2-1; no clear D. Trimming removed 5 bases at V and 4 bases at J, with 9 bases between. The CDR3 extends over 13 amino acids. CDR1 is SNHLY, CDR2 FYNNEI, per germline. Written as DNA, the CDR3 is TGTGCCAGCAGTAGGCTGCAATACAATGAGCAGTTCTTC. Protein: CASSRLQYNEQFF. Looking up the rest from reference TRBV2 and TRBJ2-1 gives the full variable domain: EPEVTQTPSHQVTQMGQEVILRCVPISNHLYFYWYRQILGQKVEFLVSFYNNEISEKSEIFDDQFSVERPDGSNFTLKIRSTKLEDSAMYFCASSRLQYNEQFFGPGTRLTVL.

This clonotype was observed at least ten times. The chain joins TRBV10-3 to TRBJ1-6; no reliable D call. Germline CDR1 is ENHRY and CDR2 is SYGVKD. CDR3 length: 17 amino acids. Between the trimmed V and J ends, which lost 10 bases and 4 bases, there was a span of 23 bases. The CDR3 sequence is CATLDSGGESYNSPLHF. DNA of the CDR3: TGTGCCACTCTAGACTCGGGAGGAGAGTCTTATAATTCACCCCTCCACTTT.

This clonotype was seen a single time. This chain links TRBV20-1 with TRBJ2-3; D unresolved. Per the germline V gene, CDR1 is DFQATT and CDR2 is SNEGSKA (reference sequence). There are 14 residues in the CDR3. Trimming pared 2 bases from V and 3 bases from J, leaving 12 bases between. The chain's CDR3 is CSARKGASTDTQYF. In DNA, the CDR3 is TGCAGTGCTAGAAAAGGAGCGTCTACAGATACGCAGTATTTT.

This rearrangement joins TRBV12-3 or TRBV12-4 to TRBJ2-3; TRBD2 aligns across 8 bases. The CDR3 is 18 amino acids. The V gene end was trimmed by 5 bases and the J gene end by 0 bases; junction bases not matched to a gene: 13. In DNA form, the CDR3 reads TGTGCCAGCAGTCCCGGGACCACCGGACTAGCAAGCACAGATACGCAGTATTTT. This codes for CASSPGTTGLASTDTQYF.

This chain uses TRBV12-3 or TRBV12-4 with TRBJ2-3, with a possible D match to TRBD1 (5 bases). V was trimmed by 8 bases and J by 9 bases, leaving 24 bases between them. This CDR3 contains 15 residues. This CDR3 reads CASSPGTGRLDTQYF. The DNA for the CDR3 is TGTGCCAGCTCACCTGGCACAGGCCGGCTGGACACGCAGTATTTT.

This clonotype has a handful of counts. The V call is TRBV9, the J call TRBJ2-1, with a tentative D call TRBD2 (5 bases). Germline-derived CDR1 and CDR2 are SGDLS and YYNGEE. The germline V and J ends were trimmed by 0 bases and 12 bases, with 19 bases remaining between them. The CDR3 is 15 residues long. The DNA for the CDR3 is TGTGCCAGCAGCGTAGCCTCGGGCCTAGACTATATGCAGTTCTTC. Translated: CASSVASGLDYMQFF.